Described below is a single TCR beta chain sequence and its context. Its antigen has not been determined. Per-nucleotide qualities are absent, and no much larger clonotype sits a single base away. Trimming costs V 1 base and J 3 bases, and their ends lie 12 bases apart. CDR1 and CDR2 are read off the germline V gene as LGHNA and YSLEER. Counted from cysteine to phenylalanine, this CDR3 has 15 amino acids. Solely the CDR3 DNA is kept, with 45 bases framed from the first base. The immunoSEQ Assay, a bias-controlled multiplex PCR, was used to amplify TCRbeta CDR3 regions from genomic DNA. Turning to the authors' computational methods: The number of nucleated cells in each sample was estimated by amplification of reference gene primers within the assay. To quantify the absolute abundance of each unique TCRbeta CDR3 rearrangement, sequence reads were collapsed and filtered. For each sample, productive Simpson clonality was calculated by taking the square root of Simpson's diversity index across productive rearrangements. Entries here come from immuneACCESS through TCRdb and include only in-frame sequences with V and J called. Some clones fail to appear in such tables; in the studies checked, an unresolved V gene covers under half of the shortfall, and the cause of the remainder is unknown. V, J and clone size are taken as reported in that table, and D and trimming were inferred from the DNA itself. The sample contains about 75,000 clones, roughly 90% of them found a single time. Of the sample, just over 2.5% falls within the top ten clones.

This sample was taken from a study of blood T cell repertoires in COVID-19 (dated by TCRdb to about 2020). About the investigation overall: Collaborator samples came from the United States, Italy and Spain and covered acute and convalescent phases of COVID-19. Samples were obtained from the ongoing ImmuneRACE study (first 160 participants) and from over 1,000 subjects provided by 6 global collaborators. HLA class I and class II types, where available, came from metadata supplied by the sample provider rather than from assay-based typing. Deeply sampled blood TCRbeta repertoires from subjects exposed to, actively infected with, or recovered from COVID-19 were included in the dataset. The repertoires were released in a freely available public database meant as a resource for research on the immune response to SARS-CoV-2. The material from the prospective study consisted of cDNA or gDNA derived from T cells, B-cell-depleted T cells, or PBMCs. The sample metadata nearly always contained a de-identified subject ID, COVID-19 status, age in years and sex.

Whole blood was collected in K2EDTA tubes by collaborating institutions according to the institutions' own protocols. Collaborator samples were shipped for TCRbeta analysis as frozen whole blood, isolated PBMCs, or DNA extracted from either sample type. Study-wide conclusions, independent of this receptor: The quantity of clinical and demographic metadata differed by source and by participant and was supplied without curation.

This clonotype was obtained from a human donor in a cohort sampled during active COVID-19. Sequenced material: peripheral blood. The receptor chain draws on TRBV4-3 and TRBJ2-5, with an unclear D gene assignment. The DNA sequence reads TGCGCCAGCAGCCAAGGATCGGTGCCTAAAGAGACCCAGTACTTC. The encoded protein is CASSQGSVPKETQYF.